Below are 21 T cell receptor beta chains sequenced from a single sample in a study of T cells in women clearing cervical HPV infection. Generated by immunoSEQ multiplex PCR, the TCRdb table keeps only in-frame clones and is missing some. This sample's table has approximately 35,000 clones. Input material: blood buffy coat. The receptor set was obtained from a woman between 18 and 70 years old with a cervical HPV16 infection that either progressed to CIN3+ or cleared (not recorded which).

CDR3 bases read: TGTGCCAGCAGCGCCCGGACAGGGTGGGATCAGCCC. The encoded protein is CASSARTGWDQP. Given in full, the CDR3 is CASSARTGWDQPQHF. This chain uses TRBV7-2 with TRBJ1-5; 8 bases fit TRBD1. The observed sequence ends 3 residues before the CDR3 terminus, with the missing tail filled in from the germline J gene. This CDR3 has 15 amino acids. From germline, CDR1 is SGHTA and CDR2 FQGNSA. Losses at the gene ends were 5 bases for V and 5 bases for J; bases not matched to a gene: 8. Full variable domain (rest looked up from reference TRBV7-2 and TRBJ1-5): GAGVSQSPSNKVTEKGKDVELRCDPISGHTALYWYRQSLGQGLEFLIYFQGNSAPDKSGLPSDRFSAERTGGSVSTLTIQRTQQEDSAVYLCASSARTGWDQPQHFGDGTRLSIL.

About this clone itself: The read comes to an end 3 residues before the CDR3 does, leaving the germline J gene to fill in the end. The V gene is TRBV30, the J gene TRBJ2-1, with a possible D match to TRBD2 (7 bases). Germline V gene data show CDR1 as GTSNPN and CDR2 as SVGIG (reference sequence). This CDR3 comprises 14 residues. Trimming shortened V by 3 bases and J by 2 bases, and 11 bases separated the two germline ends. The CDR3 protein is CAWRGGVPYNEQFF. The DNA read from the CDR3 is TGTGCCTGGAGAGGGGGGGTCCCCTACAATGAG.

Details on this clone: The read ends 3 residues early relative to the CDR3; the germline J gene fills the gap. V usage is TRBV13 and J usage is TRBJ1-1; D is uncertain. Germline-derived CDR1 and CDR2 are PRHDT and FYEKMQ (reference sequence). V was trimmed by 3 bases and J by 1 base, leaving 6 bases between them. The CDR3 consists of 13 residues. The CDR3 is CASSLRQNTEAFF. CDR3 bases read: TGTGCCAGCAGCTTGCGCCAGAACACTGAA.

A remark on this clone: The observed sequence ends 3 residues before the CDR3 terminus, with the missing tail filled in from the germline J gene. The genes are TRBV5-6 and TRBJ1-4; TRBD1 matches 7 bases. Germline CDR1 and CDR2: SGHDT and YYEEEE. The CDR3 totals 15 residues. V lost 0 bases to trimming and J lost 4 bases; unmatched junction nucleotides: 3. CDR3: CASSLGGGFNEKLFF. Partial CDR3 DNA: TGTGCCAGCAGCTTGGGAGGGGGCTTTAATGAAAAA.

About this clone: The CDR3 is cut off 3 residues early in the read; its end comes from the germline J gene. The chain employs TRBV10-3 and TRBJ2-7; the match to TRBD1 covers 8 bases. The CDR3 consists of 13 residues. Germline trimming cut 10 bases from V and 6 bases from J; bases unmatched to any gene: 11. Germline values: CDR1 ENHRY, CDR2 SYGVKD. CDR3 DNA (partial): TGTGCCACCGACACCGGGACAGGCTTCGAG. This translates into CATDTGTGFE. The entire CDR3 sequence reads CATDTGTGFEQYF.

The CDR3 here is CASIPTSGRSGANVLTF. The CDR3 DNA, read in part, is TGTGCCAGCATTCCCACTAGCGGTCGCTCTGGGGCCAACGTC. The chain carries TRBV6-2 or TRBV6-3 and TRBJ2-6; 8 bases are a match to TRBD2. The read terminates 3 residues before the CDR3 end, so the remaining end is supplied by the germline J gene. This CDR3 contains 17 residues. V was pared by 7 bases and J by 0 bases, with 8 bases of the junction left unmatched. Germline CDR1 and CDR2: MNHEY and SVGEGT.

The CDR3 region is CSAGSHSGGKKNIQYF. The sequenced CDR3 bases are TGCAGTGCTGGCTCTCATAGCGGGGGGAAAAAAAACATT. V and J are TRBV20-1 and TRBJ2-4, with 10 positions matching TRBD2. The read is 3 residues too short to cover the CDR3 end, so that end is filled in from the germline J gene. This CDR3 is 16 amino acids long. CDR1 is DFQATT, CDR2 SNEGSKA, per germline (reference sequence). V dropped 5 bases and J dropped 4; count of bases not matched to a gene: 11.

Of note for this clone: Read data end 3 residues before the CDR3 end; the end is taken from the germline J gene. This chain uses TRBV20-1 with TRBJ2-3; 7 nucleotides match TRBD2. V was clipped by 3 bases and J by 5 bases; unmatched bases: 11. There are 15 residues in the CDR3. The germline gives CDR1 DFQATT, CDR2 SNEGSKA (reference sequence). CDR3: CSASPGGGFGDTQYF. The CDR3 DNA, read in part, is TGCAGTGCTAGTCCAGGCGGGGGATTCGGAGATACG.

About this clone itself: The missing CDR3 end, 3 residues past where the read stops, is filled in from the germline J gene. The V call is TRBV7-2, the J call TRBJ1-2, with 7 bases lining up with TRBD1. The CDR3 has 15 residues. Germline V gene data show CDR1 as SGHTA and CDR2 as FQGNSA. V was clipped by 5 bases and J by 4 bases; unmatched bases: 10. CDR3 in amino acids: CASSPKSGDSYGYTF. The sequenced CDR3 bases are TGTGCCAGCAGCCCAAAATCCGGGGACAGCTATGGC.

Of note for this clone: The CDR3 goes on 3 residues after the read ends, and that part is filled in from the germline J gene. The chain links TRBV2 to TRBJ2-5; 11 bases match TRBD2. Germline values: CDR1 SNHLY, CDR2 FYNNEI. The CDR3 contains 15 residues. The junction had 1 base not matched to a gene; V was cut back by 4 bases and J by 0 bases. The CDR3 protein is CASSGTSGYQETQYF. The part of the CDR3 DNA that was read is TGTGCCAGCAGTGGGACTAGCGGGTACCAAGAGACC.

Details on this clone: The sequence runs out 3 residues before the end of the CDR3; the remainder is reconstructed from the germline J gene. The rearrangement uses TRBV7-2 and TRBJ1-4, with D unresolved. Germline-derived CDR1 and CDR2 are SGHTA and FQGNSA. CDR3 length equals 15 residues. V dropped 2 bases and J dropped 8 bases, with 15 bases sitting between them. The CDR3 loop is CASSLLRPPGEKLFF. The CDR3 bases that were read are TGTGCCAGCAGCTTATTGCGACCTCCGGGGGAAAAA.

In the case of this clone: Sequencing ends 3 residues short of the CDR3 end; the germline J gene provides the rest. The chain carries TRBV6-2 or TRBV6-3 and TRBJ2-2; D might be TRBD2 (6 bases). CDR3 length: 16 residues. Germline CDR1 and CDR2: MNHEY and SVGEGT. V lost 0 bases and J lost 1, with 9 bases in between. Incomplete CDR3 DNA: TGTGCCAGCAGTTACTCGCGGGATTTGAACACCGGGGAG. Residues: CASSYSRDLNTGE. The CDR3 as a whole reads CASSYSRDLNTGELFF.

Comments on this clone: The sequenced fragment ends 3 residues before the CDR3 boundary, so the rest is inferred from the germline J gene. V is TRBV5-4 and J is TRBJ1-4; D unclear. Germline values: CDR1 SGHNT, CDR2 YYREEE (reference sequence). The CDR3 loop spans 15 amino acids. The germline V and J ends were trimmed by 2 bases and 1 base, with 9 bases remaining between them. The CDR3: CASSLSGLTNEKLFF. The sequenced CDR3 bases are TGTGCCAGCAGCTTATCGGGGTTAACTAATGAAAAA.

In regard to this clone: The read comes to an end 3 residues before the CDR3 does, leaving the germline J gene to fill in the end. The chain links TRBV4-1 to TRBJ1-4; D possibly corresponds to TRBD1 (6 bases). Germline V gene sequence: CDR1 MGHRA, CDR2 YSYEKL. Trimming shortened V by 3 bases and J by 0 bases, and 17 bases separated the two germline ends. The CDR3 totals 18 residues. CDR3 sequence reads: CASSQKGGAHPTNEKLFF. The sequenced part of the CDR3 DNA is TGCGCCAGCAGCCAGAAAGGGGGAGCCCACCCAACTAATGAAAAA.

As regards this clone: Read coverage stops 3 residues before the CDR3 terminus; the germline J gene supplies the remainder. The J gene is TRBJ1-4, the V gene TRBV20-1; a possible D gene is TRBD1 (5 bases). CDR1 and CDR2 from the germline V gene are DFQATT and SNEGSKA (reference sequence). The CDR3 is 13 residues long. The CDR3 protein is CSAKGRDYSPLFF. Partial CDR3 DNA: TGCAGTGCTAAGGGCAGGGATTATTCACCA.

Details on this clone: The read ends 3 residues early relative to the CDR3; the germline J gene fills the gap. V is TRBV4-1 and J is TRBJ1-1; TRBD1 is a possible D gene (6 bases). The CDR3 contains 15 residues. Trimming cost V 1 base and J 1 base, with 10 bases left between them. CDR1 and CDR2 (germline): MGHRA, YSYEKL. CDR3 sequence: CASSQVGQSNTEAFF. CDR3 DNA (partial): TGCGCCAGCAGCCAAGTCGGACAGTCGAACACTGAA.

The covered CDR3 bases are TGTGCCAGCTCGGTGGGGGCAGCGGACAATCAGCCC. Translating it yields CASSVGAADNQP. Given in full, the CDR3 is CASSVGAADNQPQHF. The chain has TRBV5-6 and TRBJ1-5; possible D gene TRBD1, 6 bases. The read terminates 3 residues before the CDR3 end, so the remaining end is supplied by the germline J gene. Germline assignment: CDR1 SGHDT and CDR2 YYEEEE. The length of the CDR3 is 15 residues. Trimming shortened V by 7 bases and J by 3 bases, and 17 bases separated the two germline ends.

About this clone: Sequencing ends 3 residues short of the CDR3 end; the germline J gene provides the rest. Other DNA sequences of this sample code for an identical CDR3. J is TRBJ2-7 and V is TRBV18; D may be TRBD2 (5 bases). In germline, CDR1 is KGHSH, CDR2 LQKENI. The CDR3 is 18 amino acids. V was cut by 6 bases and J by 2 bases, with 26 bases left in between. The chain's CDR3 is CASSPLVPRGQETYEQYF. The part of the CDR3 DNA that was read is TGTGCCAGCTCGCCTCTCGTCCCTCGCGGGCAGGAGACCTACGAG.

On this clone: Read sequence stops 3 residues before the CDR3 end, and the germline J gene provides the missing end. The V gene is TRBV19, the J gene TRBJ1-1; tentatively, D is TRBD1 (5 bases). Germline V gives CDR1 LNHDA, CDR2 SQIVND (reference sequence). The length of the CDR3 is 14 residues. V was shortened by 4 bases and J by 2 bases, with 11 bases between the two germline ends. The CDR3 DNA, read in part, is TGTGCCAGTAGTACCTCCACAGGTAACACTGAA. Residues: CASSTSTGNTE. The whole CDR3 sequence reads CASSTSTGNTEAFF.

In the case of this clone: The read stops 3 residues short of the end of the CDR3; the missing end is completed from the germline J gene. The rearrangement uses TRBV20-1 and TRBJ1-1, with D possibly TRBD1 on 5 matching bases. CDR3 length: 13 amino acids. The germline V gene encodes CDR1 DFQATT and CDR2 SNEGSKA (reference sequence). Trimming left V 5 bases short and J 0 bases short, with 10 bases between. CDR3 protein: CSAPDRMNTEAFF. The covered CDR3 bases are TGCAGTGCTCCCGACAGAATGAACACTGAA.

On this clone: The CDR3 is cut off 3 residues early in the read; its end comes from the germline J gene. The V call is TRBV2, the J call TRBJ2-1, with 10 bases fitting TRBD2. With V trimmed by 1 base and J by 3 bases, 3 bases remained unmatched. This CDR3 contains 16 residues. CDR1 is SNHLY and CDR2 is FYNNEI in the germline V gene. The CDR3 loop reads CASSEEAGGNYNEQFF. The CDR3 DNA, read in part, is TGTGCCAGCAGTGAAGAAGCGGGGGGGAACTACAATGAG.